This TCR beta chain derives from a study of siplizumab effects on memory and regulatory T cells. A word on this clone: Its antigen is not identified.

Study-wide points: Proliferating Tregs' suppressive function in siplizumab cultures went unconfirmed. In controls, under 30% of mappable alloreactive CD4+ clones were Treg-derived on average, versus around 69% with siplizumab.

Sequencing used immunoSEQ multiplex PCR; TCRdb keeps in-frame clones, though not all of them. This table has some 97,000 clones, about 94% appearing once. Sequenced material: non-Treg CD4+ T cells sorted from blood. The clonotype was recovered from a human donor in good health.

CDR3 DNA: TGTGCCAGCACCATACACAGGGCCCACGCTGAAGCTTTCTTT. Translation gives CASTIHRAHAEAFF. The chain combines TRBV28 with TRBJ1-1; TRBD1 might be the D (6 bases). The length of the CDR3 is 14 residues. Trimming removed 7 bases from V and 6 bases from J, with 18 bases in between. CDR1 and CDR2 from the germline V gene are MDHEN and SYDVKM.